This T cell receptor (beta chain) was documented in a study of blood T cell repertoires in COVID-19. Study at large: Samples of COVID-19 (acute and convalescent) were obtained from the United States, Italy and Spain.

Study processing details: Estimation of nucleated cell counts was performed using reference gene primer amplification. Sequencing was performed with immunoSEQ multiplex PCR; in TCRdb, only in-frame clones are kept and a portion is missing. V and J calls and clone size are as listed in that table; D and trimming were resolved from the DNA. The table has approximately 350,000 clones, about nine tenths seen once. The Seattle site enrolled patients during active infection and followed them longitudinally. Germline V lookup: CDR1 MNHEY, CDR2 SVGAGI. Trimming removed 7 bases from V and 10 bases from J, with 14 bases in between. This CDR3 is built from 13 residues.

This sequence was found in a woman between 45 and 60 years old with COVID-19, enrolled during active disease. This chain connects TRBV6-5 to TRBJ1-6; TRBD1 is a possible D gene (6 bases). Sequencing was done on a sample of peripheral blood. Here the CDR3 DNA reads TGTGCCAGCACCAACAGGGTACGCTCACCCCTCCACTTT. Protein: CASTNRVRSPLHF.